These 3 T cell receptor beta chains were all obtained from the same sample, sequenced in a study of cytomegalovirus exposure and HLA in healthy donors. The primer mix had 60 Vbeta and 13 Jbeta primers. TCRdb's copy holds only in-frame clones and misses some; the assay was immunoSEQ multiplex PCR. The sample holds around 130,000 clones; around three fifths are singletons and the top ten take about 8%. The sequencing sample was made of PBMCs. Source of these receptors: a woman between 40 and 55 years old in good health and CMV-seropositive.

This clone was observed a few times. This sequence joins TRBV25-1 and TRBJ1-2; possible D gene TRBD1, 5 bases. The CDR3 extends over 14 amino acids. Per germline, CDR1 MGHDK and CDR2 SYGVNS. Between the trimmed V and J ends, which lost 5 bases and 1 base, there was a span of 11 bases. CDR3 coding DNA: TGTGCCAGCAGTTACGGGGGGGTTAACTATGGCTACACCTTC. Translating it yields CASSYGGVNYGYTF.

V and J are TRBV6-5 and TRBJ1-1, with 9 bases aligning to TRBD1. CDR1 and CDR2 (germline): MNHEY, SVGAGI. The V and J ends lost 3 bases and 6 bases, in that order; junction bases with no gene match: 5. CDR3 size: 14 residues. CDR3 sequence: CASSYRDRAPEAFF. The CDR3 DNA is TGTGCCAGCAGTTATCGGGACAGGGCTCCTGAAGCTTTCTTT.

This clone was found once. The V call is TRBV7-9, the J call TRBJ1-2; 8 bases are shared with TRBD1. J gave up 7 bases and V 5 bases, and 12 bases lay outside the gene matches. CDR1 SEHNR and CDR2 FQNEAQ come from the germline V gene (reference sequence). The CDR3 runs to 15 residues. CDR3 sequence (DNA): TGTGCCAGCAGCGTAATGACAGGGGAAAGAGGTGGCTACACCTTC. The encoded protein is CASSVMTGERGGYTF.